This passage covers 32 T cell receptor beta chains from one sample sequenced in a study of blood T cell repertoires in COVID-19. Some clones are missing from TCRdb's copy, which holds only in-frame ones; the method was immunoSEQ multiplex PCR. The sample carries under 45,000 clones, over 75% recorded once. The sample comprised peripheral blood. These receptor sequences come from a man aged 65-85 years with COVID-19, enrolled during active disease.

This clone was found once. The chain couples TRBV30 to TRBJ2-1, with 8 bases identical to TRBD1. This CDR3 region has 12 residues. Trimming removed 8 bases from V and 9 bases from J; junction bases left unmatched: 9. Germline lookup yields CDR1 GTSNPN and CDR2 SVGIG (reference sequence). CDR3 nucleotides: TGTGCCAGAAACAGGGGGGAAGGTGAGCAGTTCTTC. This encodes CARNRGEGEQFF.

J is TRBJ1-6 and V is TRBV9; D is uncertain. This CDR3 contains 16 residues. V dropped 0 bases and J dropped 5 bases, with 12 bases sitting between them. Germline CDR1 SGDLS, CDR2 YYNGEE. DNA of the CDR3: TGTGCCAGCAGCGTAGACGCAGGCAATAATAATTCACCCCTCCACTTT. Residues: CASSVDAGNNNSPLHF.

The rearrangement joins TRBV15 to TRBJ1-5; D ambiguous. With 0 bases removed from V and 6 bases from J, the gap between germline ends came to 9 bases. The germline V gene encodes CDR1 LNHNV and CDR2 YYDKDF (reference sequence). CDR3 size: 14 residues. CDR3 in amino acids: CATSRDRSGQPQHF. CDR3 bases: TGTGCCACCAGCAGAGACAGATCGGGTCAGCCCCAGCATTTT.

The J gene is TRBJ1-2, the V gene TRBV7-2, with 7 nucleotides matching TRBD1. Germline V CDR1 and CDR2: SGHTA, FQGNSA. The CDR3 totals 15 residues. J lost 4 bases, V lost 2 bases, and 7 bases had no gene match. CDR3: CASSLSGGRVYGYTF. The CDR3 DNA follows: TGTGCCAGCAGCTTATCAGGGGGGCGCGTCTATGGCTACACCTTC.

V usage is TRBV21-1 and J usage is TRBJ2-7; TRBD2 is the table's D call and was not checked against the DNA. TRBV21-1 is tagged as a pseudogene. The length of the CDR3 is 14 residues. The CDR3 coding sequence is TGTGCCAGCAGCCTTCGGCGGTCCTCCTACGAGCAGTACTTC. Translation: CASSLRRSSYEQYF.

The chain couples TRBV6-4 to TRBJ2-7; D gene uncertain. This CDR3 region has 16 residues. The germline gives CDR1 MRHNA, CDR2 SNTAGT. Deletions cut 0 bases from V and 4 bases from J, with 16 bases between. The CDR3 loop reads CASSDSSSFPGYEQYF. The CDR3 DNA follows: TGTGCCAGCAGTGACTCGAGTTCTTTCCCGGGTTACGAGCAGTACTTC.

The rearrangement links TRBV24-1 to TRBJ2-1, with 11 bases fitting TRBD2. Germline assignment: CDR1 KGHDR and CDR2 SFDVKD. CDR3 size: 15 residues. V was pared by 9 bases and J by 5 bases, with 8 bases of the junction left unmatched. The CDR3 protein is CATGSTSGSDNEQFF. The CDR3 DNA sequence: TGTGCCACCGGATCAACTAGCGGGAGCGACAATGAGCAGTTCTTC.

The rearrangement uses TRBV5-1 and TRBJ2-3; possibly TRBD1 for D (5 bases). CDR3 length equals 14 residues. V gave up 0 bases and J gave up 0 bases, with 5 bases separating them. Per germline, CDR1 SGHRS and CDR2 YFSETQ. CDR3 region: CASSLGQSTDTQYF. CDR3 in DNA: TGCGCCAGCAGCTTGGGACAGAGCACAGATACGCAGTATTTT.

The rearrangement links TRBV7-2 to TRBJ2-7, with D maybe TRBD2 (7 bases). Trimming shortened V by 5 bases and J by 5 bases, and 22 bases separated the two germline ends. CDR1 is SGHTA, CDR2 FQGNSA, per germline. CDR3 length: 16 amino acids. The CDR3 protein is CASSLNLRGAGNEQYF. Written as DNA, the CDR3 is TGTGCCAGCAGCCTGAACCTTCGGGGGGCGGGAAACGAGCAGTACTTC.

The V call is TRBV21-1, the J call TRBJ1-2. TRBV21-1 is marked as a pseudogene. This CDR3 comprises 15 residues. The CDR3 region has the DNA TGTGCCAGCAGCAGCTTCACAGAGCCCTCGGGGGGCTACACCTTC. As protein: CASSSFTEPSGGYTF.

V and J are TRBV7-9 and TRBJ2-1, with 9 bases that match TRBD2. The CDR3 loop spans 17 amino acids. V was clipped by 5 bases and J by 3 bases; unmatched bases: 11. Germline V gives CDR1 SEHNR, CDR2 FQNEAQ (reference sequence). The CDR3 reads CASSPPPRLAVYNEQFF. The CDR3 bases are TGTGCCAGCAGCCCCCCCCCGAGACTAGCGGTCTACAATGAGCAGTTCTTC. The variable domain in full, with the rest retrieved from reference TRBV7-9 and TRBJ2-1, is DTGVSQNPRHKITKRGQNVTFRCDPISEHNRLYWYRQTLGQGPEFLTYFQNEAQLEKSRLLSDRFSAERPKGSFSTLEIQRTEQGDSAMYLCASSPPPRLAVYNEQFFGPGTRLTVL.

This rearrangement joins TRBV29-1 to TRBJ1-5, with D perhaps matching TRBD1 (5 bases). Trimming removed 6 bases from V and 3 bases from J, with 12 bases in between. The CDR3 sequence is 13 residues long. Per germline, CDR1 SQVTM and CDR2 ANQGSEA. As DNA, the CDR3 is TGCAGCGTCGGGGAGGGGTACAATCAGCCCCAGCATTTT. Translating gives CSVGEGYNQPQHF. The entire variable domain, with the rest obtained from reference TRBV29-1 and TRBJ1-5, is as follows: SAVISQKPSRDICQRGTSLTIQCQVDSQVTMMFWYRQQPGQSLTLIATANQGSEATYESGFVIDKFPISRPNLTFSTLTVSNMSPEDSSIYLCSVGEGYNQPQHFGDGTRLSIL.

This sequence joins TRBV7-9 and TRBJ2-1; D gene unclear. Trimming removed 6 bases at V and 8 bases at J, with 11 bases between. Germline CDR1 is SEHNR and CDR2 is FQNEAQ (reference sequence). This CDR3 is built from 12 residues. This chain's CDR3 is CASSLAVDEQFF. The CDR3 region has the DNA TGTGCCAGCAGTCTGGCCGTCGATGAGCAGTTCTTC.

The CDR3 reads CASSLTENTEAFF. Written as DNA, the CDR3 is TGTGCCAGCTCATTGACAGAGAACACTGAAGCTTTCTTT. The chain uses TRBV18 and TRBJ1-1; possible D gene TRBD1, 5 bases. V was shortened by 5 bases and J by 1 base, with 8 bases between the two germline ends. The germline V gene encodes CDR1 KGHSH and CDR2 LQKENI. CDR3 length: 13 residues.

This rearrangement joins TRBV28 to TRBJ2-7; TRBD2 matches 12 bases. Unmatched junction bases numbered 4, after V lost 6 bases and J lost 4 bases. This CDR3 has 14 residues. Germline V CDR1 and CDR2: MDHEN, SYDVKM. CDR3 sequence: CASRWTSGTYEQYF. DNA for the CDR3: TGTGCCAGCAGGTGGACTAGCGGGACGTACGAGCAGTACTTC. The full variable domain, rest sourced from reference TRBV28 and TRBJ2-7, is DVKVTQSSRYLVKRTGEKVFLECVQDMDHENMFWYRQDPGLGLRLIYFSYDVKMKEKGDIPEGYSVSREKKERFSLILESASTNQTSMYLCASRWTSGTYEQYFGPGTRLTVT.

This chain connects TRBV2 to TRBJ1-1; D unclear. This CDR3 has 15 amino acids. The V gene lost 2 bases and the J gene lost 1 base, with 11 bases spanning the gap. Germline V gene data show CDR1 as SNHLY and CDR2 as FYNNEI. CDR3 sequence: CASSEFGMRNTEAFF. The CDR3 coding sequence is TGTGCCAGCAGTGAATTCGGGATGAGGAACACTGAAGCTTTCTTT.

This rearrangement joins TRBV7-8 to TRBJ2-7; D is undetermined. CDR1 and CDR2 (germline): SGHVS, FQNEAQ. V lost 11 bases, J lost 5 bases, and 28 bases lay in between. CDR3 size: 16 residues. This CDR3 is CARFANPGVPRDEQYF. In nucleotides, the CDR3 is TGTGCCCGATTCGCCAACCCCGGAGTACCCCGGGACGAGCAGTACTTC.

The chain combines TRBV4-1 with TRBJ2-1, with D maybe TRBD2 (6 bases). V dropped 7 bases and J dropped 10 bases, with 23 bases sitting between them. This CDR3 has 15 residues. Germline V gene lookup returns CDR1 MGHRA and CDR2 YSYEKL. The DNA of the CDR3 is TGCGCCAGCACTACCCTAATAGCGGTCCCCGGGGAGCAGTTCTTC. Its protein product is CASTTLIAVPGEQFF.

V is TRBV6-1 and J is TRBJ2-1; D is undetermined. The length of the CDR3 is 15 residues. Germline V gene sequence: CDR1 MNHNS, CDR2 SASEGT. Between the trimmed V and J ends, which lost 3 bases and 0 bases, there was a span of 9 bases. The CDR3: CASSESWSSYNEQFF. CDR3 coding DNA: TGTGCCAGCAGTGAGAGCTGGAGCTCCTACAATGAGCAGTTCTTC.

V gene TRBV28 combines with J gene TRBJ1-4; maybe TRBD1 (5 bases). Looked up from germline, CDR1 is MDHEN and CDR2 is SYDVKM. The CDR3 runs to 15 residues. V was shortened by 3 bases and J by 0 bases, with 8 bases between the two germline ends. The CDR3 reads CASSFGGATNEKLFF. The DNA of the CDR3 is TGTGCCAGCAGTTTCGGGGGAGCAACTAATGAAAAACTGTTTTTT.

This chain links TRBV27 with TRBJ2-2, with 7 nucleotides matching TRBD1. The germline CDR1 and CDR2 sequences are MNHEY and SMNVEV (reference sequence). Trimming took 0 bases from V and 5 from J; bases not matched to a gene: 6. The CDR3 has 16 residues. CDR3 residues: CASSLSPTTGTGELFF. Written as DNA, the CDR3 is TGTGCCAGCAGTTTATCCCCCACGACAGGGACCGGGGAGCTGTTTTTT.

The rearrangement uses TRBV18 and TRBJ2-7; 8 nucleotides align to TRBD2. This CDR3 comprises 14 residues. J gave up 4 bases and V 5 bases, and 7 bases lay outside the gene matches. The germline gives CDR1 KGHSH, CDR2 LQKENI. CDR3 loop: CASSFQRESYEQYF. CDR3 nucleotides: TGTGCCAGCTCATTCCAGCGGGAGTCTTACGAGCAGTACTTC.

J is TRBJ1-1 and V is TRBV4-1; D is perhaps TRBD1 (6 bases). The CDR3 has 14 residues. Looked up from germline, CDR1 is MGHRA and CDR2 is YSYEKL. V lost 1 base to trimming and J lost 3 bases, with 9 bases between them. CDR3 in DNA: TGCGCCAGCAGCCAAGGTCAGGGGTACACTGAAGCTTTCTTT. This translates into CASSQGQGYTEAFF.

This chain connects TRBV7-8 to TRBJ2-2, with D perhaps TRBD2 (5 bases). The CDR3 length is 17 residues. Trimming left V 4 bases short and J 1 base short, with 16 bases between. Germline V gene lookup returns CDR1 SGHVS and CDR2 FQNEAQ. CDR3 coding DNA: TGTGCCAGCAGCTACCGGCGAGGGATTAGGAACACCGGGGAGCTGTTTTTT. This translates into CASSYRRGIRNTGELFF.

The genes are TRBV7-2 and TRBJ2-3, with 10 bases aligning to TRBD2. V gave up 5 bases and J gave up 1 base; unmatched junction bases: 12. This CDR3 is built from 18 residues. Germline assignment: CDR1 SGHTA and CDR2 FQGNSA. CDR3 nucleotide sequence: TGTGCCAGCAGCGACCCCGGTAGGCTAGCGGGAGGCACAGATACGCAGTATTTT. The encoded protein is CASSDPGRLAGGTDTQYF. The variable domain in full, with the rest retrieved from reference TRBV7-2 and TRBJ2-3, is GAGVSQSPSNKVTEKGKDVELRCDPISGHTALYWYRQSLGQGLEFLIYFQGNSAPDKSGLPSDRFSAERTGGSVSTLTIQRTQQEDSAVYLCASSDPGRLAGGTDTQYFGPGTRLTVL.

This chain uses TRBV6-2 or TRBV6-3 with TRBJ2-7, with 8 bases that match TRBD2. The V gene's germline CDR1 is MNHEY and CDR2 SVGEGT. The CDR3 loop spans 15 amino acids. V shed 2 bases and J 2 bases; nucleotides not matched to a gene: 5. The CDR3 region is CASSYGSGRTYEQYF. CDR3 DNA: TGTGCCAGCAGTTACGGGAGCGGGAGAACCTACGAGCAGTACTTC.

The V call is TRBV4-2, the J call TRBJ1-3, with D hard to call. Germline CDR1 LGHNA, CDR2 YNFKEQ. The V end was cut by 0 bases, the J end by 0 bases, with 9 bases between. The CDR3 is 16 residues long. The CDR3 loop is CASSQDPSYSGNTIYF. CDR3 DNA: TGTGCCAGCAGCCAAGACCCGTCCTACTCTGGAAACACCATATATTTT.

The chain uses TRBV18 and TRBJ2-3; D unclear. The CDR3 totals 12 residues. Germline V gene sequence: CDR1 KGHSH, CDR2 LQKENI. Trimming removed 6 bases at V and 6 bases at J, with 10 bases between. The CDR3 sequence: CASSRGGDTQYF. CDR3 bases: TGTGCCAGCTCTCGAGGTGGGGATACGCAGTATTTT.

CDR3 protein: CASSVNPLASTGELFF. For the CDR3, the DNA is TGTGCCAGCAGCGTAAACCCACTAGCTAGCACCGGGGAGCTGTTTTTT. This chain links TRBV9 with TRBJ2-2, with D possibly TRBD2 on 6 matching bases. Trimming left V 1 base short and J 4 bases short, with 14 bases between. Germline CDR1 reads SGDLS; CDR2 reads YYNGEE. This CDR3 region has 16 residues.

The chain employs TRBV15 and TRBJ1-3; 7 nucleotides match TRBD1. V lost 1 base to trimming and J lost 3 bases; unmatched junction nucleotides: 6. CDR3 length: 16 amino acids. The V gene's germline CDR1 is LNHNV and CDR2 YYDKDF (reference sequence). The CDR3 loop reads CATSRAGTAIGNTIYF. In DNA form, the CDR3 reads TGTGCCACCAGCAGAGCGGGGACAGCTATTGGAAACACCATATATTTT. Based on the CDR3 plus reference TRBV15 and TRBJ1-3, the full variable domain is DAMVIQNPRYQVTQFGKPVTLSCSQTLNHNVMYWYQQKSSQAPKLLFHYYDKDFNNEADTPDNFQSRRPNTSFCFLDIRSPGLGDTAMYLCATSRAGTAIGNTIYFGEGSWLTVV.

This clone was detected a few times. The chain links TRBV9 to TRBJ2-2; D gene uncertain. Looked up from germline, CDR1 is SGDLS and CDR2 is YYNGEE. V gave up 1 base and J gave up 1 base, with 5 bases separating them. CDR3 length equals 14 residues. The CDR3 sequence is CASSVYGNTGELFF. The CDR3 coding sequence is TGTGCCAGCAGCGTATACGGGAACACCGGGGAGCTGTTTTTT. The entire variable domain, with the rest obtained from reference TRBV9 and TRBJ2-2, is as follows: DSGVTQTPKHLITATGQRVTLRCSPRSGDLSVYWYQQSLDQGLQFLIQYYNGEERAKGNILERFSAQQFPDLHSELNLSSLELGDSALYFCASSVYGNTGELFFGEGSRLTVL.

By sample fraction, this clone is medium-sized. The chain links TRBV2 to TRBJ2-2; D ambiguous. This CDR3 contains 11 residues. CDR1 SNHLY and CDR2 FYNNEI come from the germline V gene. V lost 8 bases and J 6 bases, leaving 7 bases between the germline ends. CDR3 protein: CASEVAGELFF. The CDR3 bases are TGTGCCAGCGAGGTTGCCGGGGAGCTGTTTTTT.